This TCR beta chain was documented in a study of Ad26.COV2.S vaccination and SARS-CoV-2 variants. General study points: Estimates derived from TCR breadth and depth analyses may have underestimated total T cell responses.

The treatment: roughly 19 received Ad26.COV2.S at low or high dose, single or two shots; 5 received placebo; per-sample allocation not given. Samples were taken on day 63 after the first vaccine or placebo injection. An Ad26 vector that expressed Wuhan-strain SARS-CoV-2 spike constituted the vaccine. Details on this clone: Its antigen is currently unknown.

Germline lookup yields CDR1 MNHEY and CDR2 SVGEGT. The CDR3 is made up of 13 amino acids. The ends were cut back, 5 bases at V and 4 bases at J, with 8 bases in the middle. The data were produced by immunoSEQ multiplex PCR, yet TCRdb's version contains in-frame clones alone and is incomplete. The data contain roughly 350,000 clones, around 89% of them singletons. The receptor comes from a person between 18 and 65 years old who received the Ad26.COV2.S COVID-19 vaccine or a placebo. V is TRBV6-2 or TRBV6-3 and J is TRBJ2-2, with D perhaps assigned TRBD1 or TRBD2 (5 bases each). This sample comprised peripheral blood, obtained in a trial of Ad26.COV2.S vaccine versus placebo. The CDR3, as DNA: TGTGCCAGCAGTCGGGGCTTCACCGGGGAGCTGTTTTTT. Encoded protein: CASSRGFTGELFF.